What follows are 8 T cell receptor beta chains derived from one specimen sequenced in a study of T cells in Graves' hyperthyroidism and ophthalmopathy. The source material, RNA transcripts, was used to amplify TCR beta CDR3 regions. The HTBI primer set drove a first-round RT-PCR of the TCR CDR3. TCRdb itself ran the multiplex PCR reads through MiXCR, one entry per CDR3 protein. The sample contains about 530,000 distinct CDR3 sequences, about 15% of which appear only once. The sequencing sample was made of blood. The receptors stem from a woman aged 18-29 years with Graves' ophthalmopathy.

This clonotype was seen repeatedly, ten times or more. The chain joins TRBV24-1 to TRBJ2-7; TRBD2 might be the D (6 bases). Germline V gives CDR1 KGHDR, CDR2 SFDVKD. V was trimmed by 2 bases and J by 2 bases, leaving 15 bases between them. This CDR3 has 16 amino acids. CDR3 loop: CATSDSSGTPTYEQYF. CDR3 DNA: TGTGCCACCAGTGATTCGTCCGGGACTCCAACCTACGAGCAGTACTTC.

This clonotype showed up just a few times. The rearrangement joins TRBV29-1 to TRBJ2-3; tentatively, D is TRBD2 (6 bases). The CDR3 covers 13 residues. Germline CDR1 is SQVTM and CDR2 is ANQGSEA. The V end lost 8 bases, the J end lost 4 bases, and 16 bases lay between the germline ends. CDR3 loop: CSPIAVTSDTQYF. CDR3 DNA: TGCAGCCCCATAGCGGTTACCTCAGATACGCAGTATTTT.

This clonotype was observed many times. V is TRBV28 and J is TRBJ1-2; D gene ambiguous. Trimming cost V 6 bases and J 7 bases, with 15 bases left between them. The CDR3 spans 13 residues. CDR1 and CDR2 from the germline V gene are MDHEN and SYDVKM. The CDR3 region has the DNA TGTGCCAGCAGCGGACCCTCTCTCTTTGGCTACACCTTC. Translating it yields CASSGPSLFGYTF.

At least ten counts were recorded for this clonotype. The rearrangement joins TRBV27 to TRBJ1-2, with a possible D match to TRBD1 (6 bases). This CDR3 region has 17 residues. Trimming shortened V by 1 base and J by 6 bases, and 21 bases separated the two germline ends. Germline V CDR1 and CDR2: MNHEY, SMNVEV (reference sequence). Here the CDR3 reads CASSLLGGSYSVDGYTF. CDR3 nucleotides: TGTGCCAGCAGTTTATTGGGGGGCAGTTATAGTGTTGATGGCTACACCTTC.

The J gene is TRBJ2-4, the V gene TRBV20-1; 7 bases line up with TRBD2. The CDR3 is 14 amino acids. Germline loops: CDR1 DFQATT, CDR2 SNEGSKA (reference sequence). Trimming removed 5 bases from V and 2 bases from J; junction bases left unmatched: 6. CDR3 bases: TGCAGTGCTCCTAGCGGATTGACCAAAAACATTCAGTACTTC. It is translated as CSAPSGLTKNIQYF.

A few counts support this clonotype. The J gene is TRBJ1-3, the V gene TRBV7-2, with 12 nucleotides matching TRBD1. The CDR3 totals 20 residues. The V and J ends lost 2 bases and 2 bases, in that order; junction bases with no gene match: 13. Germline V gives CDR1 SGHTA, CDR2 FQGNSA. The CDR3 sequence is CASSLRRTMGQGAAGNTIYF. Written as DNA, the CDR3 is TGTGCCAGCAGCTTACGAAGGACAATGGGACAGGGGGCTGCTGGAAACACCATATATTTT.

The chain links TRBV28 to TRBJ1-1; D is unclear. This CDR3 is 12 amino acids long. Deletions cut 6 bases from V and 6 bases from J, with 11 bases between. Germline V gene lookup returns CDR1 MDHEN and CDR2 SYDVKM. CDR3 sequence reads: CASRQSRPEAFF. CDR3 in DNA: TGTGCCAGCAGGCAAAGTAGGCCTGAAGCTTTCTTT.

Many counts were recorded for this clonotype. The rearrangement links TRBV6-1 to TRBJ2-2; D is unclear. This CDR3 contains 17 residues. V was pared by 4 bases and J by 0 bases, with 15 bases between. The germline gives CDR1 MNHNS, CDR2 SASEGT. Here the CDR3 reads CASSVYRGSANTGELFF. CDR3 in DNA: TGTGCCAGCAGTGTGTACCGCGGTTCCGCGAACACCGGGGAGCTGTTTTTT.